A single sample is the source of the 8 T cell receptor beta chains below, sequenced in a study of blood T cell repertoires in COVID-19. Profiling relied on immunoSEQ multiplex PCR, and the TCRdb table lists in-frame clones only, not all of them. The data hold about 270,000 clones, with about 88% observed a single time. The sequenced sample consisted of peripheral blood. These receptor sequences come from a woman in her 70s with COVID-19, enrolled during active disease.

V gene TRBV29-1 combines with J gene TRBJ1-3, with 8 bases matching TRBD1. J was trimmed by 8 bases and V by 3 bases; bases with no gene match: 18. CDR3 length: 17 amino acids. Germline V lookup: CDR1 SQVTM, CDR2 ANQGSEA. CDR3 bases: TGCAGCGTTGAGACCCTTTTGTTGACAGGGGAGAGGGACACCATATATTTT. Residues: CSVETLLLTGERDTIYF.

V gene TRBV30 combines with J gene TRBJ2-7; D is unclear. This CDR3 comprises 11 residues. CDR1 GTSNPN and CDR2 SVGIG come from the germline V gene (reference sequence). The V gene lost 1 base and the J gene lost 5 bases, with 6 bases spanning the gap. The CDR3 spells CAWSDTHEQYF. CDR3 bases: TGTGCCTGGAGTGACACCCACGAGCAGTACTTC.

The rearrangement links TRBV6-5 to TRBJ2-7; D might be TRBD2 (5 bases). This CDR3 is 14 amino acids long. V was cut by 7 bases and J by 2 bases, with 15 bases left in between. The germline V gene encodes CDR1 MNHEY and CDR2 SVGAGI. CDR3 in DNA: TGTGCCAGCATCGAACGGGGATTAGCCTACGAGCAGTACTTC. The encoded protein is CASIERGLAYEQYF.

The chain combines TRBV24-1 with TRBJ2-3; 8 nucleotides match TRBD2. Germline V gene lookup returns CDR1 KGHDR and CDR2 SFDVKD. The V gene end was trimmed by 2 bases and the J gene end by 3 bases; junction bases not matched to a gene: 9. This CDR3 has 17 amino acids. Here the CDR3 DNA reads TGTGCCACCAGTGATTCCTTACCGAGCGGGGGAACAGATACGCAGTATTTT. Translation gives CATSDSLPSGGTDTQYF.

V and J are TRBV4-1 and TRBJ2-1, with TRBD1 matching over 7 bases. The CDR3 contains 16 residues. Germline assignment: CDR1 MGHRA and CDR2 YSYEKL. V trimming: 1 base; J trimming: 2 bases; junction bases outside the gene matches: 5. Written as DNA, the CDR3 is TGCGCCAGCAGCCAAGTTAGACAGGGACCCTACAATGAGCAGTTCTTC. Amino acid sequence: CASSQVRQGPYNEQFF.

The chain combines TRBV11-2 with TRBJ2-7; 8 positions agree with TRBD1. Germline V gene sequence: CDR1 SGHAT, CDR2 FQNNGV. V shed 0 bases, J shed 5 bases, and the junction held 6 bases outside the gene matches. The CDR3 spans 15 residues. The CDR3 loop is CASSLDGQGWNEQYF. As DNA, the CDR3 is TGTGCCAGCAGCTTAGATGGACAGGGCTGGAACGAGCAGTACTTC.

This clone was detected only once. V gene TRBV10-1 combines with J gene TRBJ2-3; 7 nucleotides match TRBD1. V trimming: 5 bases; J trimming: 4 bases; junction bases outside the gene matches: 6. This CDR3 region has 14 residues. CDR1 and CDR2 from the germline V gene are WNHNN and SYGVQD (reference sequence). The CDR3 DNA is TGCGCCAGCAGTAAGAACAGGGGACCAGATACGCAGTATTTT. Its translation: CASSKNRGPDTQYF.

The rearrangement uses TRBV7-8 and TRBJ1-5; D is unresolved. Germline-derived CDR1 and CDR2 are SGHVS and FQNEAQ. This CDR3 spans 16 amino acids. Trimming stripped 1 base from V and 2 bases from J, with 12 bases between. The CDR3 reads CASSLGGDWRNQPQHF. Written as DNA, the CDR3 is TGTGCCAGCAGCTTAGGGGGAGATTGGCGCAATCAGCCCCAGCATTTT.